These T cell receptor beta chains were read from a single sample in a study of shared clonotypes between healthy human individuals. TCRdb keeps only in-frame clones here, not all; method: immunoSEQ multiplex PCR. The table includes some 1,900,000 clones, around 96% detected once. Specimen: naive CD8+ T cells sorted from blood. These receptors were collected from a man younger than 35 in good health. Both conserved end residues are part of each CDR3. Each record gives: clone size, V gene, D gene, J gene, CDR3 protein, CDR3 DNA. A D gene is named only where the DNA matches it firmly. Expanded clones are given a class, and other clones once, few, many or no size at all.

.	TRBV13	.	TRBJ1-2	CASSLEGKGYGYTF	TGTGCCAGCAGCTTAGAGGGGAAAGGCTATGGCTACACCTTC
once	TRBV6-6	.	TRBJ2-7	CASRPTRDPIYEQYF	TGTGCCAGCAGACCCACGAGGGACCCAATCTACGAGCAGTACTTC
.	TRBV9	TRBD2	TRBJ2-1	CASSDGTNFEQFF	TGTGCCAGCAGCGACGGGACTAATTTCGAGCAGTTCTTC
.	TRBV4-3	.	TRBJ1-2	CASSQDLYWGYTF	TGCGCCAGCAGCCAAGACCTCTATTGGGGCTACACCTTC
.	TRBV28	TRBD1	TRBJ1-4	CASSLYRGQTNEKLFF	TGTGCCAGCAGTTTATACAGGGGGCAGACTAATGAAAAACTGTTTTTT
.	TRBV27	TRBD1	TRBJ1-4	CASSFLSGQGWEKLFF	TGTGCCAGCAGCTTTCTTTCGGGACAGGGATGGGAAAAACTGTTTTTT
once	TRBV6-1	.	TRBJ1-2	CASSKGPPEGYTF	TGTGCCAGCAGTAAGGGGCCTCCTGAGGGCTACACCTTC
.	TRBV11-3	.	TRBJ1-1	CASSLRGPDTEAFF	TGTGCCAGCAGCTTACGGGGTCCGGACACTGAAGCTTTCTTT
.	TRBV19	.	TRBJ2-5	CASSMSRRIQETQYF	TGTGCCAGTAGTATGTCAAGACGGATCCAAGAGACCCAGTACTTC
.	TRBV27	.	TRBJ2-3	CASSITSTDTQYF	TGTGCCAGCAGTATTACTAGCACAGATACGCAGTATTTT
.	TRBV2	.	TRBJ2-1	CASSVAVLYNEQFF	TGTGCCAGCAGTGTCGCGGTGCTCTACAATGAGCAGTTCTTC
.	TRBV7-9	.	TRBJ1-4	CASSLVGPWEKLFF	TGTGCCAGCAGCTTAGTCGGGCCCTGGGAAAAACTGTTTTTT
once	TRBV4-1	.	TRBJ1-3	CASSQGDGSSGNTIYF	TGCGCCAGCAGCCAAGGGGACGGCAGCTCTGGAAACACCATATATTTT
.	TRBV7-2	.	TRBJ2-3	CASSPLTTDTQYF	TGTGCCAGCAGCCCCCTGACCACAGATACGCAGTATTTT
.	TRBV2	TRBD2	TRBJ2-7	CASSEASGNLYEQYF	TGTGCCAGCAGTGAAGCTAGCGGGAACCTTTACGAGCAGTACTTC
.	TRBV2	TRBD2	TRBJ2-3	CASTERGATDTQYF	TGTGCCAGCACCGAGCGGGGAGCCACCGATACGCAGTATTTT
.	TRBV2	.	TRBJ1-1	CASSEWTVNTEAFF	TGTGCCAGCAGTGAATGGACAGTGAACACTGAAGCTTTCTTT
.	TRBV7-8	.	TRBJ2-7	CASSLRTEPYEQYF	TGTGCCAGCAGCTTAAGGACTGAGCCCTACGAGCAGTACTTC
.	TRBV7-8	TRBD2	TRBJ2-7	CASSLDSGGDYEQYF	TGTGCCAGCAGCTTAGATAGCGGGGGCGACTACGAGCAGTACTTC
few	TRBV29-1	TRBD1	TRBJ1-2	CSVAGGGYGYTF	TGCAGCGTTGCAGGGGGCGGCTATGGCTACACCTTC
.	TRBV5-1	TRBD2	TRBJ2-1	CASSPWTSRDEQFF	TGCGCCAGCAGCCCTTGGACTAGCCGGGACGAGCAGTTCTTC
.	TRBV5-8	.	TRBJ1-5	CASSLSNQPQHF	TGTGCCAGCAGTTTGAGCAATCAGCCCCAGCATTTT
.	TRBV10-1	.	TRBJ2-5	CASSEGHFQETQYF	TGCGCCAGCAGTGAGGGTCACTTCCAAGAGACCCAGTACTTC
.	TRBV6-4	TRBD1	TRBJ2-3	CASSLTGGTDTQYF	TGTGCCAGCAGCCTGACAGGGGGAACAGATACGCAGTATTTT
.	TRBV27	.	TRBJ1-5	CASRLGGGGQPQHF	TGTGCCAGCAGGCTCGGAGGGGGTGGTCAGCCCCAGCATTTT
.	TRBV4-1	TRBD1	TRBJ2-7	CASSRGDRNEQYF	TGCGCCAGCAGTCGAGGGGACAGGAACGAGCAGTACTTC
.	TRBV29-1	.	TRBJ2-1	CSVEDLMRDQWEQFF	TGCAGCGTTGAAGATCTGATGCGGGATCAATGGGAGCAGTTCTTC
.	TRBV5-6	.	TRBJ2-6	CASSYDRANVLTF	TGTGCCAGCAGCTATGACAGGGCCAACGTCCTGACTTTC
.	TRBV19	TRBD1	TRBJ1-6	CASSAGTGWRSPLHF	TGTGCCAGTAGTGCCGGGACAGGCTGGCGATCACCCCTCCACTTT
once	TRBV30	.	TRBJ2-7	CAWNTGSGYEQYF	TGTGCCTGGAACACAGGGTCGGGCTACGAGCAGTACTTC
.	TRBV4-1	TRBD2	TRBJ2-7	CASSQLAGPTYSYEQYF	TGCGCCAGCAGCCAACTAGCGGGACCGACCTACTCCTACGAGCAGTACTTC
.	TRBV4-1	TRBD2	TRBJ2-7	CASSTSSGSYEQYF	TGCGCCAGCAGCACCAGTAGCGGGAGCTACGAGCAGTACTTC
.	TRBV6-5	TRBD1	TRBJ1-2	CASSSGTGGYGYTF	TGTGCCAGCAGTTCCGGGACAGGGGGCTATGGCTACACCTTC
.	TRBV2	.	TRBJ1-2	CASSENGYTF	TGTGCCAGCAGTGAAAATGGCTACACCTTC